These T cell receptor beta chains were read from a single sample in a study of cytomegalovirus exposure and HLA in healthy donors. Profiled with immunoSEQ multiplex PCR; TCRdb holds only in-frame clones, not every one. Of 90,000 to 110,000 clones listed, around 87% are singletons. Sequenced: PBMCs. The receptors here all came from a woman under 30 in good health and CMV-seropositive. Both conserved end residues are part of each CDR3. D genes are given only for firm matches. Clone size is given for some rows only: seen once, a few or many times, or a class if the clone is expanded.

clone_size: -
d_call: TRBD1
cdr3_length: 15
j_call: TRBJ1-1
v_call: TRBV19
cdr3_nt: TGTGCCAGTAGTGCCAGACCGGGACAGGGAATAGTAGCTTTCTTT
cdr3_aa: CASSARPGQGIVAFF

clone_size: -
d_call: TRBD1
cdr3_length: 15
j_call: TRBJ2-7
v_call: TRBV28
cdr3_nt: TGTGCCAGCAGATCATCCGGGACAGGGGGCATCGAGCAGTACTTC
cdr3_aa: CASRSSGTGGIEQYF

clone_size: -
d_call: -
cdr3_length: 14
j_call: TRBJ2-3
v_call: TRBV27
cdr3_nt: TGTGCCAGCCGACCTGGGCCACTCACAGATACGCAGTATTTT
cdr3_aa: CASRPGPLTDTQYF

clone_size: -
d_call: -
cdr3_length: 14
j_call: TRBJ2-7
v_call: TRBV5-1
cdr3_nt: TGCGCCAGCAGCTTGGGGGCAGGGTCCTACGAGCAGTACTTC
cdr3_aa: CASSLGAGSYEQYF

clone_size: -
d_call: TRBD2
cdr3_length: 15
j_call: TRBJ2-1
v_call: TRBV14
cdr3_nt: TGTGCCAGCACCCCCCTTGCCGGGAGGGCCAGGGAGCAGTTCTTC
cdr3_aa: CASTPLAGRAREQFF

clone_size: -
d_call: -
cdr3_length: 15
j_call: TRBJ1-1
v_call: TRBV28
cdr3_nt: TGTGCCAGCAGTAGGGCCCGGGGGGGGAACACTGAAGCTTTCTTT
cdr3_aa: CASSRARGGNTEAFF

clone_size: -
d_call: TRBD1
cdr3_length: 15
j_call: TRBJ1-3
v_call: TRBV6-1
cdr3_nt: TGTGCGGCGTACGAGGGGGCCGACGCTGGAAACACCATATATTTT
cdr3_aa: CAAYEGADAGNTIYF

clone_size: -
d_call: TRBD2
cdr3_length: 13
j_call: TRBJ2-7
v_call: TRBV7-2
cdr3_nt: TGTGCCAGCAGCTGGGGGGGAGCCTACGAGCAGTACTTC
cdr3_aa: CASSWGGAYEQYF

clone_size: -
d_call: -
cdr3_length: 17
j_call: TRBJ2-2
v_call: TRBV5-6
cdr3_nt: TGTGCCAGCAGCTACGCCAGGGGCTCTTTGGGCACCGGGGAGCTGTTTTTT
cdr3_aa: CASSYARGSLGTGELFF

clone_size: -
d_call: TRBD1
cdr3_length: 15
j_call: TRBJ1-2
v_call: TRBV5-5
cdr3_nt: TGTGCCAGCAGCACGGGACAGGGATATAACTATGGCTACACCTTC
cdr3_aa: CASSTGQGYNYGYTF

clone_size: -
d_call: -
cdr3_length: 16
j_call: TRBJ1-5
v_call: TRBV28
cdr3_nt: TGTGCCAGCAGTTTGCCGGGGGGGCCTCCCTCTCGGCCCCAGCATTTT
cdr3_aa: CASSLPGGPPSRPQHF

clone_size: -
d_call: -
cdr3_length: 11
j_call: TRBJ2-3
v_call: TRBV20-1
cdr3_nt: TGCAGTGGATACTACGATGATACGCAGTATTTT
cdr3_aa: CSGYYDDTQYF

clone_size: -
d_call: TRBD1
cdr3_length: 14
j_call: TRBJ2-6
v_call: TRBV7-6
cdr3_nt: TGTGCCAGCAGCCTGGGACAGGGGGCCAACGTCCTGACTTTC
cdr3_aa: CASSLGQGANVLTF

clone_size: -
d_call: -
cdr3_length: 14
j_call: TRBJ1-4
v_call: TRBV4-1
cdr3_nt: TGCGCCAGCAGCCAAGGGAGAACTAATGAAAAACTGTTTTTT
cdr3_aa: CASSQGRTNEKLFF

clone_size: few
d_call: -
cdr3_length: 14
j_call: TRBJ2-1
v_call: TRBV19
cdr3_nt: TGTGCCAGTACGGGGACCTGGGACACCGATGAGCAGTTCTTC
cdr3_aa: CASTGTWDTDEQFF

clone_size: once
d_call: -
cdr3_length: 14
j_call: TRBJ1-1
v_call: TRBV27
cdr3_nt: TGTGCCAGCAGTGAACACTATACGAACACTGAAGCTTTCTTT
cdr3_aa: CASSEHYTNTEAFF

clone_size: -
d_call: -
cdr3_length: 13
j_call: TRBJ1-5
v_call: TRBV5-1
cdr3_nt: TGCGCCAGCAGCTTAGAGGGCGGTCAGCCCCAGCATTTT
cdr3_aa: CASSLEGGQPQHF

clone_size: once
d_call: TRBD2
cdr3_length: 14
j_call: TRBJ2-7
v_call: TRBV9
cdr3_nt: TGTGCCAGCAGCGGTGGGGTAGCGGGTAACGAGCAGTACTTC
cdr3_aa: CASSGGVAGNEQYF

clone_size: few
d_call: -
cdr3_length: 15
j_call: TRBJ1-2
v_call: TRBV2
cdr3_nt: TGTGCCAGCAGTGAATTGATAGGGGTAGGGTATGGCTACACCTTC
cdr3_aa: CASSELIGVGYGYTF

clone_size: once
d_call: -
cdr3_length: 14
j_call: TRBJ2-7
v_call: TRBV11-3
cdr3_nt: TGTGCCAGCAGCTTGTTGGCAGGGTCCTACGAGCAGTACTTC
cdr3_aa: CASSLLAGSYEQYF

clone_size: -
d_call: -
cdr3_length: 13
j_call: TRBJ2-1
v_call: TRBV5-1
cdr3_nt: TGCGCCAGCGGAGTGAATGTCCACAATGAGCAGTTCTTC
cdr3_aa: CASGVNVHNEQFF

clone_size: -
d_call: TRBD2
cdr3_length: 14
j_call: TRBJ2-5
v_call: TRBV28
cdr3_nt: TGTGCCAGCAGTCCTAGCGGGGGGGGAGAGACCCAGTACTTC
cdr3_aa: CASSPSGGGETQYF

clone_size: -
d_call: -
cdr3_length: 14
j_call: TRBJ2-5
v_call: TRBV28
cdr3_nt: TGTGCCAGCAGTTCCAGACAGCCTCCTAAGGCCCAGTACTTC
cdr3_aa: CASSSRQPPKAQYF

clone_size: -
d_call: -
cdr3_length: 12
j_call: TRBJ1-5
v_call: TRBV19
cdr3_nt: TGTGCCAGTAGTATATTCGGTCAGCCCCAGCATTTT
cdr3_aa: CASSIFGQPQHF

clone_size: -
d_call: TRBD2
cdr3_length: 15
j_call: TRBJ2-5
v_call: TRBV15
cdr3_nt: TGTGCCACCAGCACCGCTAGCGGGATGGGAGAGACCCAGTACTTC
cdr3_aa: CATSTASGMGETQYF

clone_size: once
d_call: -
cdr3_length: 16
j_call: TRBJ2-7
v_call: TRBV11-2
cdr3_nt: TGTGCCAGCAGCTTAGATTTAGCGGCAGCTATTTACGAGCAGTACTTC
cdr3_aa: CASSLDLAAAIYEQYF

clone_size: -
d_call: TRBD1
cdr3_length: 16
j_call: TRBJ1-5
v_call: TRBV19
cdr3_nt: TGTGCCAGTAGTAAACGACAGGGAACAGGAGTTCAGCCCCAGCATTTT
cdr3_aa: CASSKRQGTGVQPQHF

clone_size: -
d_call: -
cdr3_length: 15
j_call: TRBJ1-5
v_call: TRBV28
cdr3_nt: TGTGCCAGCAGTTTTGCGCAGGGTGCGAGGCAGCCCCAGCATTTT
cdr3_aa: CASSFAQGARQPQHF

clone_size: -
d_call: TRBD1
cdr3_length: 18
j_call: TRBJ1-6
v_call: TRBV7-9
cdr3_nt: TGTGCCAGCAGCCAAGGAGGTCAGGGGGCATCCTATAATTCACCCCTCCACTTT
cdr3_aa: CASSQGGQGASYNSPLHF

clone_size: -
d_call: -
cdr3_length: 17
j_call: TRBJ2-3
v_call: TRBV4-1
cdr3_nt: TGCGCCAGCAGCCAAGTGTTGACTCCGAGGGGCACAGATACGCAGTATTTT
cdr3_aa: CASSQVLTPRGTDTQYF

clone_size: -
d_call: -
cdr3_length: 13
j_call: TRBJ1-2
v_call: TRBV2
cdr3_nt: TGTGCCAGCAGCCTACAGGGTTATGGAGGCTACACCTTC
cdr3_aa: CASSLQGYGGYTF

clone_size: -
d_call: TRBD1
cdr3_length: 15
j_call: TRBJ2-7
v_call: TRBV6-1
cdr3_nt: TGTGCCAGCAGTGAATGGGACAGGGGAAGCCAAGAGCAGTACTTC
cdr3_aa: CASSEWDRGSQEQYF

clone_size: -
d_call: -
cdr3_length: 15
j_call: TRBJ1-3
v_call: TRBV6-5
cdr3_nt: TGTGCCACCTCTCGGCGGGACGTCGCAGGAAACACCATATATTTT
cdr3_aa: CATSRRDVAGNTIYF